Listed here is a single T cell receptor beta chain. How the authors handled the data: How many nucleated cells were present was estimated from reference gene primer amplification. Assay: immunoSEQ multiplex PCR; the TCRdb copy retains only in-frame clones and omits some. The V and J calls and clone size come from that table; D and trimming were worked out from the DNA. Of approximately 300,000 clones in the sample, around nine tenths are singletons; the top ten hold roughly 12%. These data originate in a study of blood T cell repertoires in COVID-19. This CDR3 spans 18 amino acids. Germline CDR1 and CDR2: SGHDT and YYEEEE. The ends lost 3 bases at V and 7 bases at J; junction bases unmatched: 15.

The V call is TRBV5-6, the J call TRBJ2-1; 11 bases fit TRBD2. The TCR originated in a woman under 40 with COVID-19, enrolled during active disease. Sequencing was done on a sample of peripheral blood. CDR3 sequence (DNA): TGTGCCAGCAGCTCTCCTTTAGGTAGCGGGAGGGGTATGAATGAGCAGTTCTTC. This encodes CASSSPLGSGRGMNEQFF.